These T cell receptor beta chains were read from a single sample in a study of blood T cell repertoires in COVID-19. Generated by immunoSEQ multiplex PCR, the TCRdb table keeps only in-frame clones and is missing some. The table records approximately 200,000 clones, around nine tenths of them present only once. Specimen: peripheral blood. The receptors were sampled from a man aged 60-69 years who had recovered from COVID-19. Each CDR3 is given with its conserved first and last residue. A D gene is named only where the DNA matches it firmly. Clone sizes are given selectively: once, few, many, or a class where the clone is expanded.

j_call clone_size v_call d_call cdr3_aa cdr3_nt
TRBJ2-1 - TRBV5-1 TRBD1 CASAAGQGNYNEQFF TGCGCCAGCGCGGCGGGACAGGGGAACTACAATGAGCAGTTCTTC
TRBJ1-2 - TRBV7-2 - CASSSSQGLLGYTF TGTGCCAGCAGCTCCTCACAGGGTTTGTTGGGCTACACCTTC
TRBJ2-5 - TRBV19 - CASSRGLQETQYF TGTGCCAGTAGTAGGGGCCTCCAAGAGACCCAGTACTTC
TRBJ2-6 - TRBV3-1/TRBV3-2 - CASELGTSSGANVLTF TGTGCCAGCGAACTTGGGACAAGCTCTGGGGCCAACGTCCTGACTTTC
TRBJ1-2 - TRBV5-4 - CASSLEAANYGYTF TGTGCCAGCAGCTTGGAGGCAGCGAACTATGGCTACACCTTC
TRBJ2-7 - TRBV6-5 - CASSYSTGYEQYF TGTGCCAGCAGTTACTCGACGGGCTACGAGCAGTACTTC
TRBJ2-3 - TRBV27 - CASRARGTDTQYF TGTGCCAGCAGAGCTAGGGGGACAGATACGCAGTATTTT
TRBJ1-6 - TRBV19 - CASSIATGMGSPLHF TGTGCCAGTAGTATCGCAACAGGGATGGGTTCACCCCTCCACTTT
TRBJ2-3 few TRBV13 TRBD2 CASSLYRRTSGRAMPDTQYF TGTGCCAGCAGCTTATACCGGCGGACTAGCGGGAGGGCGATGCCAGATACGCAGTATTTT
TRBJ2-4 - TRBV18 TRBD1 CASSLGQDLAKNIQYF TGTGCCAGCTCATTAGGACAGGACCTAGCCAAAAACATTCAGTACTTC
TRBJ1-4 few TRBV7-2 - CASSLEGWNPRELFF TGTGCCAGCAGCCTGGAGGGATGGAACCCTCGGGAACTGTTTTTT
TRBJ2-7 - TRBV7-9 TRBD1 CASSLAMNRGYEQYF TGTGCCAGCAGCTTAGCGATGAACAGGGGCTACGAGCAGTACTTC
TRBJ2-7 - TRBV6-5 - CASTWLAASSYEQYF TGTGCCAGCACCTGGTTAGCGGCCAGCTCCTACGAGCAGTACTTC
TRBJ1-1 - TRBV11-2 - CASSTRGGRNTEAFF TGTGCCAGCAGCACACGGGGGGGGCGAAACACTGAAGCTTTCTTT
TRBJ1-2 - TRBV4-3 - CASSQFRVGGDYGYTF TGCGCCAGCAGCCAATTTCGTGTGGGGGGGGACTATGGCTACACCTTC
TRBJ1-1 - TRBV5-6 - CASSLGGVEAFF TGTGCCAGCAGCTTGGGAGGAGTAGAAGCTTTCTTT
TRBJ1-5 - TRBV7-2 - CASSARTDQPQHF TGTGCCAGCAGCGCTAGGACAGATCAGCCCCAGCATTTT
TRBJ1-4 - TRBV28 TRBD1 CASSRDRALKLFF TGTGCCAGCAGTAGGGACAGGGCTCTAAAACTGTTTTTT
TRBJ2-7 - TRBV12-3/TRBV12-4 - CASSLRQIYEQYF TGTGCCAGCAGTTTACGACAGATCTACGAGCAGTACTTC
TRBJ1-1 once TRBV7-2 - CASSFDPSQVAFF TGTGCCAGCAGCTTCGACCCCTCGCAGGTAGCTTTCTTT
TRBJ1-1 - TRBV9 - CASSVRRAKGAFF TGTGCCAGCAGCGTTAGGCGGGCTAAGGGAGCTTTCTTT
TRBJ1-1 once TRBV9 - CASSVAWGGRTEAFF TGTGCCAGCAGCGTAGCGTGGGGGGGCCGAACTGAAGCTTTCTTT
TRBJ1-2 - TRBV14 TRBD1 CASSQIGTGPSYGYTF TGTGCCAGCAGCCAGATAGGGACAGGACCGTCTTATGGCTACACCTTC
TRBJ1-1 few TRBV28 - CASSRGIMNTEAFF TGTGCCAGCAGTAGGGGGATCATGAACACTGAAGCTTTCTTT
TRBJ1-1 few TRBV6-5 - CASSYRGGNTEAFF TGTGCCAGCAGTTACAGGGGGGGGAACACTGAAGCTTTCTTT
TRBJ1-2 - TRBV30 - CAWSVSAGYGYTF TGTGCCTGGAGTGTTTCCGCAGGGTATGGCTACACCTTC
TRBJ2-2 - TRBV5-1 TRBD2 CASSLGLAGNTGELFF TGCGCCAGCAGCCTCGGACTAGCGGGCAACACCGGGGAGCTGTTTTTT
TRBJ1-2 once TRBV27 - CASSFSLTIPGGYTF TGTGCCAGCAGTTTTTCCCTGACAATCCCCGGTGGCTACACCTTC
TRBJ1-5 - TRBV6-6 TRBD1 CASSPGTGAQYSNQPQHF TGTGCCAGCAGTCCCGGGACAGGAGCCCAATATAGCAATCAGCCCCAGCATTTT
TRBJ2-1 - TRBV5-1 TRBD1 CASSTGDRDEQFF TGCGCCAGCAGCACTGGGGACAGGGATGAGCAGTTCTTC
TRBJ2-7 - TRBV6-6 - CASSSQEYEQYF TGTGCCAGCAGCTCCCAGGAATACGAGCAGTACTTC
TRBJ1-1 - TRBV10-3 - CAISEGGRANTEAFF TGTGCCATCAGTGAAGGGGGTAGGGCGAACACTGAAGCTTTCTTT
TRBJ1-2 few TRBV23-1 - CASHVWEDTVNLYGYTF TGCGCCAGTCATGTCTGGGAGGACACAGTTAATTTATATGGCTACACCTTC